This T cell receptor beta chain was obtained from a study of CD8 T cells in ankylosing spondylitis (dated by TCRdb to 2016 to 2017). Regarding the research as a whole: The study set out to find disease-linked TCR variants by profiling T cell receptor beta repertoires in ankylosing spondylitis patients and healthy donors. Peripheral blood was sampled, and synovial fluid was additionally collected from ankylosing spondylitis patients. The full study cohort comprised 20 to 30 ankylosing spondylitis patients and roughly 100 healthy donors.

What the research found in general, with its limitations: Some motif variants had previously been reported in the synovial fluid and blood of reactive arthritis patients, which suggests shared mechanisms of disease initiation. The disease-linked clones showed a CD8+ phenotype and occurred at relatively low frequencies in peripheral blood. The disease-linked clones were reported as significantly enriched in matched synovial fluid samples from ankylosing spondylitis patients. A TCR beta motif made up of several highly homologous amino acid variants appeared to be characteristic of blood from ankylosing spondylitis patients.

Sequencing took place on an Illumina MiSeq. Quantitative 5'-RACE with molecular barcodes was used to prepare TCR beta libraries. The original methods were these. A new computational method, built on a probabilistic model of VDJ rearrangement, was used to identify disease-linked TCR variants. TCRdb ran its own pipeline on the public reads, namely fastp trimming at Q25 and MiXCR clone calling, and kept in-frame beta chains. For every CDR3 protein sequence, its rows merge into one entry that carries the most common genes and DNA. None of the V and J calls come from the authors' own analysis; TCRdb made them. In this sample the table shows some 37,000 distinct CDR3 sequences, 16% of which occur a single time. Of the sample, about 49% falls within the top ten clones. On this clonotype: The target of this receptor is not known. Per-nucleotide qualities are absent, and no much larger clonotype sits a single base away.

At the junction V is shortened by 4 bases and J by 3 bases, with 13 bases in between. The CDR3, cysteine through phenylalanine, is 14 amino acids long. Of the read, only the CDR3 DNA is kept; its 42 bases are in frame from base 1. The germline V gene (reference sequence) sets CDR1 to MNHEY and CDR2 to SMNVEV. This TCR derives from a male donor with ankylosing spondylitis or in good health (not recorded which). Here the chain combines TRBV27 and TRBJ2-7, and the D gene may be TRBD1, 6 bases matching. Sequenced sample: blood. The DNA is as follows: TGTGCCAGCAGTTCCTTGGGGGCAGTCTACGAGCAGTACTTC. It codes for CASSSLGAVYEQYF.